These 11 T cell receptor beta chains originate from one sample sequenced in a study of blood T cell repertoires in COVID-19. Data came from immunoSEQ multiplex PCR; TCRdb stores just in-frame clones and leaves some out. The sample contains 150,000 to 200,000 clones, approximately 90% of which appear only once. Sequenced: peripheral blood. The receptors stem from a man aged 35 to 55 with active or convalescent COVID-19.

This chain connects TRBV7-2 to TRBJ2-5; TRBD2 might be the D (6 bases). Germline lookup yields CDR1 SGHTA and CDR2 FQGNSA. The CDR3 is 13 amino acids. Between the trimmed V and J ends, which lost 3 bases and 4 bases, there was a span of 9 bases. The CDR3 DNA is TGTGCCAGCAGCTTTGGAGGGAGAGAGACCCAGTACTTC. Protein sequence: CASSFGGRETQYF.

The chain combines TRBV11-2 with TRBJ2-5; D gene unclear. The CDR3 is 14 amino acids. The V end was cut by 0 bases, the J end by 5 bases, with 10 bases between. CDR1 is SGHAT, CDR2 FQNNGV, per germline. The CDR3 protein is CASSLDGRVETQYF. The CDR3 nucleotides read TGTGCCAGCAGCTTAGACGGCCGGGTGGAGACCCAGTACTTC.

This clone came up once. The chain uses TRBV11-3 and TRBJ2-3, with 10 bases matching TRBD1. The germline CDR1 and CDR2 sequences are SGHNT and YENEEA. This CDR3 spans 20 amino acids. Trimming at V came to 5 bases and at J to 2 bases, leaving 19 bases not matched to a gene. The CDR3: CASSPRLGTGVGINTDTQYF. CDR3 in DNA: TGTGCCAGCAGCCCTAGGCTGGGGACAGGGGTCGGGATCAACACAGATACGCAGTATTTT.

This clone came up a few times. This rearrangement joins TRBV28 to TRBJ1-4, with 7 bases fitting TRBD1. Germline CDR1 and CDR2: MDHEN and SYDVKM. V lost 6 bases and J lost 7; bases outside the gene matches: 11. This CDR3 has 15 residues. Written as DNA, the CDR3 is TGTGCCAGCAGGTCCAGGGGGGCAATAGGTGAAAAACTGTTTTTT. Encoded protein: CASRSRGAIGEKLFF.

The chain uses TRBV15 and TRBJ2-5; 16 nucleotides agree with TRBD2. The CDR3 totals 21 residues. Germline loops: CDR1 LNHNV, CDR2 YYDKDF (reference sequence). V shed 3 bases, J shed 4 bases, and the junction held 17 bases outside the gene matches. The CDR3 DNA follows: TGTGCCACCAGCAGCCGACGCCCGGGACTAGCGGGGGGGCAGTCTGGAGAGACCCAGTACTTC. Protein product: CATSSRRPGLAGGQSGETQYF.

This rearrangement joins TRBV28 to TRBJ1-1, with 10 positions matching TRBD1. The germline CDR1 and CDR2 sequences are MDHEN and SYDVKM. The CDR3 length is 14 residues. The J segment lost 11 bases and the V segment lost 5 bases, leaving 11 bases of the junction unmatched. The chain's CDR3 is CASSTRQGASRAFF. The CDR3 DNA is TGTGCCAGCAGTACAAGACAGGGGGCATCTCGGGCTTTCTTT.

The chain recombines TRBV19 with TRBJ1-2; tentative D call: TRBD1 (5 bases). V lost 4 bases and J 4 bases, leaving 16 bases between the germline ends. This CDR3 contains 15 residues. The germline gives CDR1 LNHDA, CDR2 SQIVND (reference sequence). The CDR3 protein is CASSRWVRGGYGYTF. CDR3 DNA: TGTGCCAGTAGTAGGTGGGTGAGGGGAGGCTATGGCTACACCTTC.

The DNA of the CDR3 is TGTGCCAGCAGCTCTAGACAGGGCTCCTACAATGAGCAGTTCTTC. Its protein is CASSSRQGSYNEQFF. This chain links TRBV11-2 with TRBJ2-1; 7 positions agree with TRBD1. The length of the CDR3 is 15 residues. The V gene's germline CDR1 is SGHAT and CDR2 FQNNGV. V was clipped by 4 bases and J by 0 bases; unmatched bases: 3.

This clone was seen only a few times. The chain employs TRBV6-5 and TRBJ1-6; D might be TRBD1 (6 bases). This CDR3 is built from 13 residues. The V end was cut by 7 bases, the J end by 9 bases, with 13 bases between. CDR1 is MNHEY, CDR2 SVGAGI, per germline. DNA for the CDR3: TGTGCCAGCATCGGACAGAAGGGTTCACCCCTCCACTTT. This gives the protein CASIGQKGSPLHF.

The rearrangement joins TRBV9 to TRBJ2-5, with a tentative D call TRBD2 (6 bases). Germline lookup yields CDR1 SGDLS and CDR2 YYNGEE. This CDR3 is 15 amino acids long. V gave up 4 bases and J gave up 7 bases, with 20 bases separating them. For the CDR3, the DNA is TGTGCCAGCAGCATTGGGACTCGCGGTGTCGGGACCCAGTACTTC. It translates to CASSIGTRGVGTQYF. The full variable domain, in which reference TRBV9 and TRBJ2-5 provide the parts outside the CDR3, is DSGVTQTPKHLITATGQRVTLRCSPRSGDLSVYWYQQSLDQGLQFLIQYYNGEERAKGNILERFSAQQFPDLHSELNLSSLELGDSALYFCASSIGTRGVGTQYFGPGTRLLVL.

The chain has TRBV4-2 and TRBJ2-7, with 12 bases fitting TRBD2. J was trimmed by 2 bases and V by 3 bases; bases with no gene match: 17. Looked up from germline, CDR1 is LGHNA and CDR2 is YNFKEQ. The CDR3 runs to 20 residues. The CDR3 DNA reads as TGTGCCAGCAGCCACTATTTCCGTCGACTAGCGGGAGTTGCCCCCTACGAGCAGTACTTC. Its translation: CASSHYFRRLAGVAPYEQYF.